Here is one TCR beta chain with its context. This CDR3 is 14 amino acids long. The V gene end was trimmed by 3 bases and the J gene end by 0 bases; junction bases not matched to a gene: 1. CDR1 is KGHSH and CDR2 is LQKENI in the germline V gene. The source of the sample is a study of blood T cell repertoires in COVID-19. About the study: The samples span acute and convalescent COVID-19 from the United States, Italy and Spain. Sources were T cells, B-cell-depleted T cells, or PBMCs; the material itself was cDNA or gDNA.

Authors' data handling: Amplification of reference gene primers was used by the study to estimate nucleated cell counts. Assay used: immunoSEQ multiplex PCR; TCRdb lists only in-frame clones, some missing. The DNA was the basis for D and trimming; V, J and clone size are from that table. The top ten clones hold 5% to 6.5% of a sample with roughly 200,000 clones, approximately 84% of them seen once. The chain uses TRBV18 and TRBJ1-2; 7 positions agree with TRBD1. This receptor was identified in a woman aged 70-85 years with active or convalescent COVID-19. The sequenced sample was peripheral blood. DNA of the CDR3: TGTGCCAGCTCACCCGGGACAGCTAACTATGGCTACACCTTC. Protein: CASSPGTANYGYTF.